The T cell receptor beta chain described here comes from a study of blood T cells in healthy people across ages. The germline CDR1 and CDR2 sequences are SGHTA and FQGNSA. V was clipped by 5 bases and J by 2 bases, with 19 bases between them. The CDR3 extends over 16 amino acids. A second PCR, run for roughly 7 to 12 cycles, used a sample-barcoded 5' primer plus a J-beta primer mix. TCRdb passed the 5' RACE reads through MiXCR, listing each CDR3 protein once. The sample lists hundreds of thousands of distinct CDR3 sequences, around 43% seen once, with roughly 18% in the top ten. There are a few counts of this clonotype.

The sequencing input was blood. This receptor was obtained from a man aged 55 to 69 in good health. This sequence joins TRBV7-2 and TRBJ2-7; D perhaps matches TRBD1 (7 bases). CDR3 nucleotides: TGTGCCAGCAGCCCGGGGGATAAAGGGACAGCCTACGAGCAGTACTTC. Translating gives CASSPGDKGTAYEQYF.